This T cell receptor beta chain was recovered during a study of identical twins. A template switching step contributed a universal primer site, while unique molecular identifiers were present in the cDNA. TCRdb reanalysed the 5' RACE reads using MiXCR and keeps one entry per CDR3 protein. This table holds 550,000 to 700,000 distinct CDR3 sequences, less than 25% found once. This clonotype was recorded at least ten times. Its antigen is unknown. Broader study findings: Analyses of zero insertions could, in part, be confounded by invariant MAIT and iNKT cells.

Trimming stripped 4 bases from V and 3 bases from J, with 5 bases between. The CDR3 has 12 amino acids. Another study also made use of these data, one on T cells expressing NK-cell markers. That work contributes: In more than 5 donors, dominant CD3+CD56+NKG2C+ clones formed about 1.0-7.0% of CD8+ cells. The study found these clonotypes also leading the CD3+CD56-NKG2C+ fraction in several donors.

This clonotype originated in a woman aged 18-30 years in good health. The sample comprised PBMCs. The rearrangement links TRBV12-3 or TRBV12-4 to TRBJ2-3, with D perhaps matching TRBD2 (5 bases). The CDR3 loop reads CASSSGTDTQYF. The CDR3 region has the DNA TGTGCCAGCAGTTCGGGGACAGATACGCAGTATTTT.